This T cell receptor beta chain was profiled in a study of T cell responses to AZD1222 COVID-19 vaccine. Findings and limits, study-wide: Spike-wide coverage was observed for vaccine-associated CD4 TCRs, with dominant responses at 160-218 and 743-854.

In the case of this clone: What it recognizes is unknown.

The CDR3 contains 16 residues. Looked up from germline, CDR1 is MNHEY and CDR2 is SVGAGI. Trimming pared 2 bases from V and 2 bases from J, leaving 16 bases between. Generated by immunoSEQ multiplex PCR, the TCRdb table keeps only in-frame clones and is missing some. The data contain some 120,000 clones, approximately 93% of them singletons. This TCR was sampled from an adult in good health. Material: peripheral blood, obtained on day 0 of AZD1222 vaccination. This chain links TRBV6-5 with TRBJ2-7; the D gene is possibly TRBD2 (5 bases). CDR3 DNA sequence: TGTGCCAGCAGTTACCCGCCCCGGGATCTGCCCTACGAGCAGTACTTC. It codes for CASSYPPRDLPYEQYF.